This T cell receptor beta chain was retrieved from a study of blood T cells in healthy people across ages. Germline V lookup: CDR1 LGHNA, CDR2 YNFKEQ. The V segment lost 4 bases and the J segment 6 bases; nucleotides outside the gene matches: 8. This CDR3 is 16 amino acids long. It was with a sample-barcoded 5' primer and a J-beta primer mix that a second PCR of roughly 7 to 11 cycles was run. A template-switch adaptor that had 12 random nucleotides put a tag on each cDNA molecule. TCRdb re-derived calls from the 5' RACE reads in MiXCR, one entry per CDR3 protein. The table lists roughly 800,000 distinct CDR3 sequences, roughly 64% of them singletons.

The origin of this receptor is a man aged 25 to 40 in good health. The chain uses TRBV4-2 and TRBJ2-3, with TRBD2 matching 12 bases. Sequences were obtained from blood. The CDR3 bases are TGTGCCAGCAGCCCCCAGGTACTAGCGGGAGGTGATACGCAGTATTTT. Its protein product is CASSPQVLAGGDTQYF.